This T cell receptor beta chain was documented in a study of T cells in Graves' hyperthyroidism and ophthalmopathy. Study information: Pretreatment peripheral blood was obtained at initial diagnosis. Study-wide points: Ophthalmopathy and stable hyperthyroidism were separated by a 13 V-J model.

The CDR3 consists of 13 residues. V lost 6 bases, J lost 7 bases, and 15 bases lay in between. Clinical symptoms, serum thyroxine and TRAb, thyroid ultrasound and orbital computed tomography were used for the diagnoses. This clonotype occurred many times. Its antigen remains unknown. Template material for amplifying TCR beta CDR3 regions consisted of RNA transcripts. When the TCR CDR3 underwent first-round RT-PCR, the HTBI primer set was used. TCRdb recomputed calls from the multiplex PCR reads with MiXCR, one row per CDR3 protein. Here the sample spans around 490,000 distinct CDR3 sequences, nearly 20% being singletons.

This receptor was identified in a man aged 40-49 years with Graves' ophthalmopathy. The gene calls are TRBV12-3 or TRBV12-4 and TRBJ1-1, with D possibly matching TRBD1 (6 bases). The sample consisted of blood. The CDR3 bases are TGTGCCAGCAGAGGGGGGTGGACAGTTGAAGCTTTCTTT. Translating gives CASRGGWTVEAFF.